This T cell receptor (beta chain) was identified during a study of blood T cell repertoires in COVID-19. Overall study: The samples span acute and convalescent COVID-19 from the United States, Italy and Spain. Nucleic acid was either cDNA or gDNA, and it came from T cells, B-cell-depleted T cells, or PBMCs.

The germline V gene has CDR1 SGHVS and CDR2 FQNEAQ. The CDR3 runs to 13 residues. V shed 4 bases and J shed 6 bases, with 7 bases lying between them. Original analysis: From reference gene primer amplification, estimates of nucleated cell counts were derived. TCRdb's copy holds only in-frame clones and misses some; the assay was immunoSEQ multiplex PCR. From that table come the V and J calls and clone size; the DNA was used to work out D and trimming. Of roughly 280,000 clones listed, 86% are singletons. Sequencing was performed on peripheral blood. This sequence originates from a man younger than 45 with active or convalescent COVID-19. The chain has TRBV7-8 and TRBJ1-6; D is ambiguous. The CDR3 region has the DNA TGTGCCAGCAGCTCAGGAAGTAATTCACCCCTCCACTTT. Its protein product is CASSSGSNSPLHF.